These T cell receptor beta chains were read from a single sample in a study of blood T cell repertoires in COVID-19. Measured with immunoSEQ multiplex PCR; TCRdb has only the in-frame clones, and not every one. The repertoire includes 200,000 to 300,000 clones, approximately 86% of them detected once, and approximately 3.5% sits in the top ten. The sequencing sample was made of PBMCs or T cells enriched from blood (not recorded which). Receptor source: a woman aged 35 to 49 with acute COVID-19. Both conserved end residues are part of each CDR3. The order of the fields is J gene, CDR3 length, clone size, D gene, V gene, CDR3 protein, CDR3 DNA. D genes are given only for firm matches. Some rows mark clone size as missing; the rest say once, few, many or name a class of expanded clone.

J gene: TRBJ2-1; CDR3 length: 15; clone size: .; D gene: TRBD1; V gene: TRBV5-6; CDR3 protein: CASSLTGQPYNEQFF; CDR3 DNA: TGTGCCAGCAGCTTAACGGGACAGCCCTACAATGAGCAGTTCTTC
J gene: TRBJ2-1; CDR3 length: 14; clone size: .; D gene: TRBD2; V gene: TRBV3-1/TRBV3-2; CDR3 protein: CASSQSPGGNEQFF; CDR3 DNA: TGTGCCAGCAGCCAATCTCCGGGGGGGAATGAGCAGTTCTTC
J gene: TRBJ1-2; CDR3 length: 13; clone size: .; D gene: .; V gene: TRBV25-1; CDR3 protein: CASSTGRSYGYTF; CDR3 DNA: TGTGCCAGCAGTACGGGGAGGAGCTATGGCTACACCTTC
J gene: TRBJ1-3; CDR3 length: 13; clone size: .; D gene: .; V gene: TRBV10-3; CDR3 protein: CAISAGAGNTIYF; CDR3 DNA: TGTGCCATCAGTGCTGGAGCTGGAAACACCATATATTTT
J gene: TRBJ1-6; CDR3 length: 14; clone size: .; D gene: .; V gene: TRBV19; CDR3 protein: CASSMNMNNSPLHF; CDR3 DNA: TGTGCCAGTAGTATGAACATGAATAATTCACCCCTCCACTTT
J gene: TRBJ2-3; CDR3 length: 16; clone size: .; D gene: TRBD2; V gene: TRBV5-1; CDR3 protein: CASSLGLAGMGDTQYF; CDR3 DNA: TGCGCCAGCAGCTTGGGTCTAGCGGGGATGGGAGATACGCAGTATTTT
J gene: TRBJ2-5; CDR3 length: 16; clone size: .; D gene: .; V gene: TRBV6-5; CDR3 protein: CASSYRPSGEQETQYF; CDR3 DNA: TGTGCCAGCAGTTACCGCCCCTCGGGGGAACAAGAGACCCAGTACTTC
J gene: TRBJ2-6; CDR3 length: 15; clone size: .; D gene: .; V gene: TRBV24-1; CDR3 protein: CATSEQVSGANVLTF; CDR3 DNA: TGTGCCACCAGTGAACAGGTCTCTGGGGCCAACGTCCTGACTTTC
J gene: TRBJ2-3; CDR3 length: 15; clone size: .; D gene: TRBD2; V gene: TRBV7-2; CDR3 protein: CASSLAGLGTDTQYF; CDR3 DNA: TGTGCCAGCAGCTTAGCCGGACTAGGGACAGATACGCAGTATTTT
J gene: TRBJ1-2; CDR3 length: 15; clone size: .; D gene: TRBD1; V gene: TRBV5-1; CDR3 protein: CASSLVLGGGYGYTF; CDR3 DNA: TGCGCCAGCAGCTTGGTTTTAGGGGGCGGTTATGGCTACACCTTC
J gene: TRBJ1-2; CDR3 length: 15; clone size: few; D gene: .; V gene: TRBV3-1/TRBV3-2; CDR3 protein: CASSQDISGVYGYTF; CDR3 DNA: TGTGCCAGCAGCCAAGACATTTCGGGGGTTTATGGCTACACCTTC
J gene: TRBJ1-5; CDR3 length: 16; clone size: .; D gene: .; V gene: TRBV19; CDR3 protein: CASSGPGHGTHQPQHF; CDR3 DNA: TGTGCCAGTAGTGGGCCGGGACACGGGACCCATCAGCCCCAGCATTTT
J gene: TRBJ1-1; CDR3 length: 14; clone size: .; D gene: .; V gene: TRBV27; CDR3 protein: CASKQGPSNTEAFF; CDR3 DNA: TGTGCCAGCAAGCAGGGGCCAAGTAACACTGAAGCTTTCTTT
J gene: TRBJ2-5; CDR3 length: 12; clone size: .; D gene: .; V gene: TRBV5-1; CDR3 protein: CASSLLQETQYF; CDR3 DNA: TGCGCCAGCAGCTTGCTCCAAGAGACCCAGTACTTC
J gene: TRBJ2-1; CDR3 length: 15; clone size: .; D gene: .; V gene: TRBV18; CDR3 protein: CASSPQRSSYNEQFF; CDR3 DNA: TGTGCCAGCTCACCACAGAGAAGCTCCTACAATGAGCAGTTCTTC
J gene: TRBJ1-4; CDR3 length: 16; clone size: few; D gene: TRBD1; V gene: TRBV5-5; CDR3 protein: CASRTGTGVSNEKLFF; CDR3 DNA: TGTGCCAGCAGAACCGGGACAGGCGTTTCTAATGAAAAACTGTTTTTT
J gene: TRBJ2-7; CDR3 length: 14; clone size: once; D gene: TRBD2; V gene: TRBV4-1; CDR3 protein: CASSIREGLYEQYF; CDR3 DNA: TGCGCCAGCAGCATAAGGGAGGGCCTTTACGAGCAGTACTTC
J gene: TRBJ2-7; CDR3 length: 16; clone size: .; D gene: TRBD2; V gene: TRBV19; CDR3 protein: CASSIGGGSSSYEQYF; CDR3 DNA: TGTGCCAGTAGTATAGGGGGGGGAAGTTCCTCCTACGAGCAGTACTTC
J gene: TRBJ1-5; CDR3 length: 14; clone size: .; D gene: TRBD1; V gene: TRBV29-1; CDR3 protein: CSVGQGGGNQPQHF; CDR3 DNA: TGCAGCGTCGGACAGGGGGGGGGCAATCAGCCCCAGCATTTT
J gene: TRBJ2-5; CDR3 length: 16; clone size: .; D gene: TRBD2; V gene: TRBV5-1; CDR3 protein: CASSSILAGGPETQYF; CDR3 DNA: TGCGCCAGCAGCTCGATACTAGCGGGAGGGCCAGAGACCCAGTACTTC
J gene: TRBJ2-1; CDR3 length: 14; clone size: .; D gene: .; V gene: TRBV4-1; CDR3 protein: CASSQGLLGNEQFF; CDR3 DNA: TGCGCCAGCAGCCAAGGTCTACTAGGCAATGAGCAGTTCTTC
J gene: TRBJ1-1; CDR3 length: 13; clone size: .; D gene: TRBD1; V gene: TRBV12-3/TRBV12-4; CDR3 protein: CASSLGTESEAFF; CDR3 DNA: TGTGCCAGCAGTCTCGGGACAGAAAGTGAAGCTTTCTTT
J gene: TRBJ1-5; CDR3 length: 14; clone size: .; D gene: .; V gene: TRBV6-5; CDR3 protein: CAIYSGGQGQPQHF; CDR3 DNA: TGTGCCATCTACTCGGGGGGGCAGGGACAGCCCCAGCATTTT
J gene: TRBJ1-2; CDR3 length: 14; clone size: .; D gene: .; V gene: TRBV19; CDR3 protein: CASSTGPGGIGYTF; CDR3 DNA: TGTGCCAGTAGTACCGGACCGGGAGGGATCGGCTACACCTTC
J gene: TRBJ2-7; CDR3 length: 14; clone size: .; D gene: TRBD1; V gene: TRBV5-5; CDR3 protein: CASSSRQGQYEQYF; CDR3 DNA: TGTGCCAGCAGTTCCAGACAGGGTCAGTACGAGCAGTACTTC
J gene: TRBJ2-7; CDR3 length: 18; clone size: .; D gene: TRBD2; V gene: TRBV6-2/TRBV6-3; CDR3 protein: CASSYPRTPSGRTYEQYF; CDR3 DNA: TGTGCCAGCAGTTACCCTCGAACCCCTAGCGGGAGGACCTACGAGCAGTACTTC
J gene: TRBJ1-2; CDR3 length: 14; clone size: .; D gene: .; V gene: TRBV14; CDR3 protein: CASSQIRDFYGYTF; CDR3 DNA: TGTGCCAGCAGCCAAATCCGGGATTTCTATGGCTACACCTTC
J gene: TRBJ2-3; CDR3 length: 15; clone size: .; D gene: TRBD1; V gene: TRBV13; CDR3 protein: CASSLGGQGADTQYF; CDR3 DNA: TGTGCCAGCAGCTTAGGGGGACAGGGGGCAGATACGCAGTATTTT
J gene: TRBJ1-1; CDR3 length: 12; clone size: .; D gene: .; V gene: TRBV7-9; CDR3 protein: CASSLESAEAFF; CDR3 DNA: TGTGCCAGCAGCTTAGAATCCGCTGAAGCTTTCTTT
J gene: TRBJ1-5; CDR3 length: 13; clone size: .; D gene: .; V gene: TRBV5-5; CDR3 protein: CASSLIGDGPQHF; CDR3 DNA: TGTGCCAGCAGCTTGATCGGGGATGGGCCCCAGCATTTT
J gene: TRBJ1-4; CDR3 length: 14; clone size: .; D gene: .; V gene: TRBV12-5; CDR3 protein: CASGTGLLNEKLFF; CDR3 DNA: TGTGCTAGTGGTACGGGACTCTTGAATGAAAAACTGTTTTTT
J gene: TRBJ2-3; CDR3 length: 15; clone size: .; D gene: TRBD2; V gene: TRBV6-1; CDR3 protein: CASSEGSGSGDTQYF; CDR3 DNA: TGTGCCAGCAGTGAAGGTAGCGGGAGTGGAGATACGCAGTATTTT
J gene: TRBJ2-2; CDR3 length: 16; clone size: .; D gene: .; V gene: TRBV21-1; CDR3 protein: CASSKGGRGPSGELFF; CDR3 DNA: TGTGCCAGCAGCAAAGGGGGCAGGGGCCCCTCCGGGGAGCTGTTTTTT
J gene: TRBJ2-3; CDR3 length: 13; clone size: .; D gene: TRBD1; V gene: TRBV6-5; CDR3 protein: CASSPRGLDTQYF; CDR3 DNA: TGTGCCAGCAGTCCGAGGGGGCTCGATACGCAGTATTTT
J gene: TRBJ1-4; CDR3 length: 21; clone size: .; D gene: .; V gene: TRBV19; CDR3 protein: CASSIDYPGSSGLSTNEKLFF; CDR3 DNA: TGTGCCAGTAGTATAGATTACCCAGGGTCCAGTGGGCTATCAACTAATGAAAAACTGTTTTTT
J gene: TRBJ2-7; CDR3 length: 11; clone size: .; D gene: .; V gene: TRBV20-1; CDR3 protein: CSARQIYEQYF; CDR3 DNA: TGCAGTGCTCGACAGATCTACGAGCAGTACTTC
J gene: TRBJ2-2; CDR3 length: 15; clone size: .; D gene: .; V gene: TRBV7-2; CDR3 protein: CASSIDSANTGELFF; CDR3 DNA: TGTGCCAGCAGCATTGACAGCGCGAACACCGGGGAGCTGTTTTTT
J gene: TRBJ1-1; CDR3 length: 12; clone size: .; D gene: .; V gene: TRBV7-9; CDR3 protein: CASSLISSLAFF; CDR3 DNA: TGTGCCAGCAGCTTAATCTCCTCGTTAGCTTTCTTT
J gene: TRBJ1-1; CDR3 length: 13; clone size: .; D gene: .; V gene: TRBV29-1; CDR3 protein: CSVTTGGGTEAFF; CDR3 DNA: TGCAGCGTAACGACAGGAGGCGGCACTGAAGCTTTCTTT
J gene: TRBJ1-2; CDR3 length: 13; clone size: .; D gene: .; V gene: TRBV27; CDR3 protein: CASSFSREDGYTF; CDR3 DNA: TGTGCCAGCAGTTTTAGCAGGGAGGATGGCTACACCTTC
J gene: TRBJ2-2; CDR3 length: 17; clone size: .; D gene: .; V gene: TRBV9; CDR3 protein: CASSSPPPGTAPGELFF; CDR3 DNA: TGTGCCAGCAGCTCACCCCCTCCCGGGACTGCCCCCGGGGAGCTGTTTTTT